A single TCR beta chain is shown here with its context. Produced via immunoSEQ multiplex PCR; TCRdb's table is partial and in-frame only. The sample carries 220,000 or so clones, almost 85% recorded once. The sample is drawn from a study of blood T cell repertoires in COVID-19. The overall study: The United States, Italy and Spain provided the acute and convalescent COVID-19 samples. Nucleic acid was either cDNA or gDNA, and it came from T cells, B-cell-depleted T cells, or PBMCs.

The sequence was obtained from a woman older than 75 with acute or convalescent COVID-19. What was sequenced was peripheral blood.

The DNA for the CDR3 is TGTGCCAGCAGCAAATGGGGGACAGGGTGCACCGGGGAGCTGTTTTTT. It yields the protein CASSKWGTGCTGELFF. V is TRBV21-1 and J is TRBJ2-2; the table's TRBD1 call for D was not verified on the DNA. TRBV21-1 is flagged as a pseudogene. CDR3 size: 16 residues.